Reported below is one T cell receptor beta chain. These data are taken from a study of blood T cell repertoires in COVID-19. Study-level background: PBMCs, B-cell-depleted T cells, or T cells provided the cDNA or gDNA that made up the material.

The V and J ends lost 5 bases and 0 bases respectively, with 17 bases between them. The CDR3 contains 18 residues. Germline loops: CDR1 MNHEY, CDR2 SMNVEV (reference sequence). In the study's own analysis: Amplifying reference gene primers gave estimates of nucleated cell counts. Only in-frame clones appear in the TCRdb table, and some are missing; sequencing was by immunoSEQ multiplex PCR. V and J calls and clone size are as listed in that table; D and trimming were resolved from the DNA. The sample lists approximately 110,000 clones; around 79% were seen once. Sequences were obtained from peripheral blood. The chain joins TRBV27 to TRBJ2-6, with D maybe TRBD2 (5 bases). The sequence derives from a man between 65 and 85 years old with active or convalescent COVID-19. The CDR3 DNA reads TGTGCCAGCAGTCCGAGGGCCAGAGCCATCTCTGGGGCCAACGTCCTGACTTTC. Translating gives CASSPRARAISGANVLTF.